Sequencing of this T cell receptor beta chain was carried out in a study of post-analysis software for immune sequencing data. Findings of the study overall: Strong co-clustering by F measure was seen for same-batch samples. Five or six TRBV segments were more frequent in patients than controls; TRBV5-6, TRBV5-1 and TRBV20-1 belonged to this group. Multiple sclerosis patients had significantly lower normalized Chao1 diversity than controls.

Details on this clonotype: Its target is unknown.

Trimming took 2 bases from V and 4 from J, leaving 11 bases between them. The germline V gene encodes CDR1 SGHTA and CDR2 FQGNSA. CDR3 length equals 14 residues. cDNA libraries for TCR beta contained unique molecular identifiers. Each CDR3 protein is one row after TCRdb ran MiXCR on the PCR reads. The profile covers approximately 770,000 distinct CDR3 sequences, with under 60% appearing a single time and around 4.7% taken by the ten largest. The TCR comes from a girl aged 10 to 17 with multiple sclerosis. The V gene is TRBV7-2, the J gene TRBJ1-1; D gene unclear. Sequencing was performed on blood. CDR3 nucleotide sequence: TGTGCCAGCAGCTTACGCGGGGTGAGCACTGAAGCTTTCTTT. Protein product: CASSLRGVSTEAFF. The whole variable domain, remainder taken from reference TRBV7-2 and TRBJ1-1, is GAGVSQSPSNKVTEKGKDVELRCDPISGHTALYWYRQSLGQGLEFLIYFQGNSAPDKSGLPSDRFSAERTGGSVSTLTIQRTQQEDSAVYLCASSLRGVSTEAFFGQGTRLTVV.